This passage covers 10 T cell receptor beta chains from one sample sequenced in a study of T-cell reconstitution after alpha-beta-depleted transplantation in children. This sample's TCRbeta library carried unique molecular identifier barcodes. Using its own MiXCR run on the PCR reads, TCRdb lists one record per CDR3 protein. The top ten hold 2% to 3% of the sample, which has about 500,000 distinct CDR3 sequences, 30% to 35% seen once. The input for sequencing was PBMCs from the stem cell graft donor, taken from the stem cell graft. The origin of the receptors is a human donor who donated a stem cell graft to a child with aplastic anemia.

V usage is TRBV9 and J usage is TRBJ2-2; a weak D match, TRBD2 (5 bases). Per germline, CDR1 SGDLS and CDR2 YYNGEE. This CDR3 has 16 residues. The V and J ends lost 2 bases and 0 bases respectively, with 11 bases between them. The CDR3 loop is CASSVGAESNTGELFF. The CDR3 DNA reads TGTGCCAGCAGCGTTGGAGCGGAGTCGAACACCGGGGAGCTGTTTTTT.

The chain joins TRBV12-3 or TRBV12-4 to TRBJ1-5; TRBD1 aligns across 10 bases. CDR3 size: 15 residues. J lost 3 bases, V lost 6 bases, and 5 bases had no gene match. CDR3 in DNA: TGTGCCAGCAGCGACAGGGGGCGCGTCAATCAGCCCCAGCATTTT. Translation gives CASSDRGRVNQPQHF.

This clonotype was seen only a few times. This chain's CDR3 is CASSLGQNVDTQYF. The DNA of the CDR3 is TGTGCCAGCAGTTTAGGCCAGAATGTAGATACGCAGTATTTT. The V gene is TRBV12-3 or TRBV12-4, the J gene TRBJ2-3, with no clear D. Trimming took 1 base from V and 5 from J, leaving 10 bases between them. The CDR3 is 14 amino acids.

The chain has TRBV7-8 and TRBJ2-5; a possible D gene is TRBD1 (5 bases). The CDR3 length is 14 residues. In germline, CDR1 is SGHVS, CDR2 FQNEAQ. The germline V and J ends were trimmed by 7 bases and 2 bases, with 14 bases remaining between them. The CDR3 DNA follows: TGTGCCAGCATAGAAAAAGGGGTTCAAGAGACCCAGTACTTC. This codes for CASIEKGVQETQYF.

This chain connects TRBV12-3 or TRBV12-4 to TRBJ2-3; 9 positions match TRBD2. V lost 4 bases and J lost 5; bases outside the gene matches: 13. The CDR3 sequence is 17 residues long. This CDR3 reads CASSSGSSGAPGDTQYF. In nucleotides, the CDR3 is TGTGCCAGCAGTTCAGGCTCTAGCGGGGCGCCGGGAGATACGCAGTATTTT.

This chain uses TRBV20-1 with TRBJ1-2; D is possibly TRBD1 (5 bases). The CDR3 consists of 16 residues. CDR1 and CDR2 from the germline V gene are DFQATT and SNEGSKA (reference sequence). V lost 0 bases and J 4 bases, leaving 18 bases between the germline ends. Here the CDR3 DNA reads TGCAGTGCTAGAGATCAAAGGGCAGGGCAAAGCTATGGCTACACCTTC. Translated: CSARDQRAGQSYGYTF.

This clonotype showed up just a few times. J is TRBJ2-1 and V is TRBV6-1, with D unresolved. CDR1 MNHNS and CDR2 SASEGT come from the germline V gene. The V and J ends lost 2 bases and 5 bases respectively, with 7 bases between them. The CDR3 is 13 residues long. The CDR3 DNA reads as TGTGCCAGCAGTGAAACATACAACAATGAGCAGTTCTTC. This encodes CASSETYNNEQFF.

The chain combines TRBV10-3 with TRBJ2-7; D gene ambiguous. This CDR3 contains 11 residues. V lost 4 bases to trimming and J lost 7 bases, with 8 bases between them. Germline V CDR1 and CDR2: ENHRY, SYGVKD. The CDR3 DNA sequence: TGTGCCATCAGTGCAGCTGAAGAGCAGTACTTC. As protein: CAISAAEEQYF.

The CDR3 DNA sequence: TGTGCCAGCAGTTACTCGCTAGCGGGAGTCCGGCGCAATGAGCAGTTCTTC. Its protein product is CASSYSLAGVRRNEQFF. The V and J genes are TRBV6-5 and TRBJ2-1; 10 nucleotides agree with TRBD2. The CDR3 contains 17 residues. Germline V lookup: CDR1 MNHEY, CDR2 SVGAGI. V lost 0 bases to trimming and J lost 6 bases; unmatched junction nucleotides: 8.

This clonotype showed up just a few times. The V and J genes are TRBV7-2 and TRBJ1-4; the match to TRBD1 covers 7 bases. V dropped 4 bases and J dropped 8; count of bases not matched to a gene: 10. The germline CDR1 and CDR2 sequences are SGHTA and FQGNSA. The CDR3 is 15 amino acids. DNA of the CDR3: TGTGCCAGCAGCTCACCGGGACAGATGTACGAAAAACTGTTTTTT. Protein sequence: CASSSPGQMYEKLFF.